This entry concerns a single TCR beta chain. This clone's antigen is unknown. The sample holds no much larger clone one base away, and base qualities are not on file. Receptor amplification or capture employed the immunoSEQ multiplex PCR assay. For the multiplex PCR, a mixture combining 60 forward primers for TCR Vbeta segments and 13 reverse primers for TCR Jbeta segments was used. The CDR3 region of rearranged TCR beta genes was amplified from genomic DNA with a multiplex PCR assay. Amplified TCR beta libraries were sequenced as 87-base-pair reads on the Illumina HiSeq System. The authors' pipeline ran thus. A later analysis counted approximately 76 million unique TCR beta chains across the 650 to 800 repertoires, and some 11 million of these chains were shared by at least two donors. A nearest-neighbor algorithm error-corrected the raw reads and collapsed the reads into unique sequences, merging closely related sequences to remove PCR and sequencing errors. CDR3 sequences were aligned to IMGT reference sequences to assign V, D and J gene segments. For a sequence to be retained, a match of at least six nucleotides to both a V gene segment and a J gene segment was required. A rearrangement counted as productive if the CDR3 had no stop codons and remained in frame with V and J, and every other rearrangement counted as non-productive. CDR3 was defined according to IMGT convention as the region running from the second conserved V-encoded cysteine to the conserved J-encoded phenylalanine. Sequences without an unambiguous match to a single V gene segment were excluded from the earlier analysis of 450 to 750 of the donors. In an earlier analysis of about 590 of the donors, a V segment was called functional when productive rearrangements were above 56.7%, and segregating when the standard deviation between donors exceeded 5%. A statistical classification framework was developed to diagnose cytomegalovirus status using the catalog of TCR beta chain sequences. In a later analysis, V and J genes were assigned by comparing TCR nucleotide sequences against IMGT/GENE-DB human TR gene sequences. The TCRdist pipeline was used in a later analysis to assign CDR3 sequences and most-parsimonious VDJ recombination scenarios. A later analysis defined each TCR beta chain by its CDR3 amino acid sequence plus V-gene family, and excluded reads lacking a unique V-gene family. In a later analysis, 450 to 600 highly shared, low-generation-probability nucleotide sequences were removed to address suspected cross-contamination and a sequencing artifact. For each public chain, a later analysis derived a clonal expansion index from normalized ranks of inferred template counts within each repertoire. In a later analysis, generation probabilities were computed with a VDJ recombination model fitted to out-of-frame rearrangements, and the resulting probabilities were checked against IGoR. In a later analysis, TCR-TCR, TCR-HLA and TCR-CMV co-occurrence was scored with hypergeometric tests, and a repertoire-size bias correction was applied to TCR pairs. False discovery rates were estimated in a later analysis by permuting HLA or CMV assignments 20 times. In a later analysis, co-occurring TCRs were grouped using DBSCAN, with TCRdist sequence similarity added in when clustering inside HLA-allele-positive subsets. Repertoires with fewer than 30,000 or more than 120,000 public chains were left out of co-occurrence clustering, as were a few repertoires with anomalous nucleotide sharing. Held by TCRdb, this immuneACCESS table contains in-frame sequences only and omits some clones. Under half of the omission traces to an unresolved V gene where checked; the cause of the rest is unknown. V, J and clone size were drawn from that table, and D and trimming were deduced from the DNA. The sample records about 150,000 clones, roughly 70% of which are singletons. The top ten constitute roughly 1.6% of the sample.

These data come from a study of cytomegalovirus exposure and HLA in healthy donors (dated by TCRdb to 2016 to 2017). About the investigation overall: An earlier analysis of around 600 of the donors reported about 250 Gb of sequence data and 117 million unique TCR beta sequences from about 200 million T cells. An early release covering roughly 640 HLA-typed donors comprised around 300 gigabases of sequencing data and tens of millions of unique TCR sequences. Of the roughly 400 genotyped donors, 81% were placed in the genetic ancestry cluster associated with self-reported Caucasian donors. The study was designed to test whether signatures of past pathogen exposure could be identified by cataloging public T cell receptors. The T cell repertoires of 666 subjects were profiled by immunosequencing and related to cytomegalovirus serostatus. Besides the first cohort of approximately 710 subjects, a separate validation cohort made up of 95 to 150 different subjects was used. To predict cytomegalovirus infection status, the study brought together high-throughput TCR immunosequencing, statistical association of individual TCRs with disease status, and machine learning. To study patterns of TCR occurrence, a later analysis re-analyzed previously published TCR beta repertoires from around 700 donors and added high-resolution HLA genotyping. The later analysis used no new phenotypic data to find candidate immune exposures, relying instead on TCR beta sequences and their occurrence across donors. An earlier analysis of around 640 of the donors used high-throughput TCR beta sequencing to judge whether each TCR beta V gene segment behaved as functional or pseudogenic. Donor age, sex, ethnicity and CMV serostatus were compiled alongside the repertoire data. Genome-wide SNP genotypes for about three fifths of the roughly 670 donors were used in a later genetic analysis, which treated that subset as a discovery cohort. Every repertoire in the discovery cohort had been generated on one and the same sequencing platform. Both class I and class II loci were covered by HLA typing, at four-digit resolution. The number of donors typed differed by locus, with 629-630 for A, B, C, DRB1 and DQB1, 522 for DQA1, under 610 for DPA1, and 450 to 480 for DPB1. Five DR-DQ haplotypes were treated as single units for association and clustering because of strong linkage in the cohort. Across some 400 genotyped donors of the cohort, an average of about 240,000 unique TCR beta nucleotide sequences per donor were sequenced, and roughly a sixth of those sequences were non-productive. General conclusions and limits of the study: Roughly uniform sequencing depth across donors was assumed in presence/absence analyses, although this assumption may not hold. An earlier analysis of approximately 600 of the donors showed that most TCR beta V segments appeared in productive rearrangements either about 90% or about 30% of the time, which broadly matched IMGT annotations. Fewer than 20 rarely observed V segments, including chromosome 9 orphons, were excluded from the earlier analysis of just under 600 of the donors because counts were too low. In the study, some 180 TCR beta chains were listed as associated with cytomegalovirus. Cytomegalovirus status was reported to be diagnosed by the classifier with high specificity and sensitivity in both the original and validation cohorts. According to a later analysis, TCR association rates differed among HLA loci, with DRB1 alleles showing the most associated TCRs and HLA-C alleles showing the fewest. A later analysis associated about 16,000 TCR beta sequences with specific HLA alleles at a false discovery rate of 0.05. Only TCR beta chains were sequenced in this cohort, and the absence of alpha or paired-chain data limited detectable features. A group of highly shared sequence variants was considered likely to be a technical artifact of the sequencing pipeline. The authors suggested that the approach could potentially be extended to other disease states and immunological phenotypes. Most TCR sequences were seen in very few donors, while some public TCRs were found in many individuals. Because some donors lacked HLA typing at each locus, the association tests relied only on the typed subset. According to a later analysis, most CMV-associated TCR beta chains appeared to be HLA-restricted, and the HLA associations seemed to be driven largely by CMV exposure. Several of the top co-occurrence clusters appeared to be linked to parvovirus B19, influenza, CMV and Epstein-Barr virus, according to a later analysis. A further reported finding was that TCR beta sequences accurately predicted the HLA-A and HLA-B alleles for most subjects in the first cohort. Correlated functional status among segregating V segments might be attributable to linkage disequilibrium, but an unknown experimental factor could not be ruled out. A later genetic analysis associated a missense DCLRE1C variant with V-gene and J-gene trimming of TCR beta chains, and an independent cohort replicated the association. A few of the identified cytomegalovirus-associated TCR beta chains were confirmed in vitro to be specific for cytomegalovirus antigens. A later genetic analysis reported fewer N-insertions in productive TCRs among donors in an Asian-associated ancestry cluster than the roughly 700-donor mean. CMV serostatus was the only immune exposure information available for the cohort. Strong co-occurrence of HLA alleles, especially DR and DQ, made assigning TCR associations to individual alleles difficult. In a later analysis, HLA-associated TCR beta chains were found to be more clonally expanded and to have lower generation probabilities than equally common non-associated chains. Some IMGT-functional V segments, including TRBV6-2 and TRBV6-3, could not be distinguished by the 87-base-pair reads and were therefore excluded.

Via the germline V gene, CDR1 is KGHSH and CDR2 LQKENI. Including cysteine and phenylalanine, the CDR3 has 17 amino acids. Only the CDR3 part of the read is kept: 51 bases, read in frame from the first base. The junction carries 23 bases between V and J, which are trimmed by 6 bases and 6 bases respectively. The cohort was made up of several hundred healthy bone marrow donors. All cohort members were sampled while nominally healthy, although unrecorded immune exposures were likely present. The donor was CMV seronegative and was included in the group of about 400 seronegative cohort members. A peripheral blood sample was provided by each donor, and peripheral blood mononuclear cells were used for TCR beta sequencing. Genomic DNA was extracted from the blood cell samples with the Qiagen DNeasy Blood Extraction Kit.

Sequenced: PBMCs. This clonotype was sampled from a woman between 35 and 50 years old in good health and CMV-seronegative. The receptor chain draws on TRBV18 and TRBJ1-4; the best D guess is TRBD1, with 5 bases matching. CDR3 sequence: CASSPTVSTARDEKLFF. The DNA sequence reads TGTGCCAGCTCCCCAACGGTGTCGACAGCGAGAGATGAAAAACTGTTTTTT.